These 6 T cell receptor beta chains originate from one sample sequenced in a study of blood T cell repertoires in COVID-19. Using immunoSEQ multiplex PCR, the repertoire was profiled, and TCRdb retains in-frame clones only, with some absent. The table records 45,000 to 65,000 clones, about four fifths of them present only once. Sequencing used peripheral blood. These receptors originate from a man between 70 and 80 years old with active COVID-19.

The rearrangement links TRBV7-2 to TRBJ2-7; 11 bases line up with TRBD2. V shed 5 bases, J shed 3 bases, and the junction held 6 bases outside the gene matches. This CDR3 has 15 residues. Germline CDR1 and CDR2: SGHTA and FQGNSA. The chain's CDR3 is CASSPSLAGGYEQYF. CDR3 in DNA: TGTGCCAGCAGCCCCTCGCTAGCGGGGGGCTACGAGCAGTACTTC. Complete variable domain (other parts from reference TRBV7-2 and TRBJ2-7): GAGVSQSPSNKVTEKGKDVELRCDPISGHTALYWYRQSLGQGLEFLIYFQGNSAPDKSGLPSDRFSAERTGGSVSTLTIQRTQQEDSAVYLCASSPSLAGGYEQYFGPGTRLTVT.

CDR3 coding DNA: TGCGCCAGCAGTCGGGGGTCGGTAGGGGCTGGAAACACCATATATTTT. Its protein is CASSRGSVGAGNTIYF. V usage is TRBV5-1 and J usage is TRBJ1-3, with D possibly being TRBD1 (5 bases). This CDR3 region has 16 residues. The V gene lost 5 bases and the J gene lost 2 bases, with 17 bases spanning the gap. CDR1 and CDR2 from the germline V gene are SGHRS and YFSETQ. The full variable domain, completed using reference TRBV5-1 and TRBJ1-3, is KAGVTQTPRYLIKTRGQQVTLSCSPISGHRSVSWYQQTPGQGLQFLFEYFSETQRNKGNFPGRFSGRQFSNSRSEMNVSTLELGDSALYLCASSRGSVGAGNTIYFGEGSWLTVV.

This clone has just one count. The chain combines TRBV10-3 with TRBJ1-2, with unresolved D. V lost 0 bases and J lost 7, with 9 bases in between. The CDR3 runs to 13 residues. Germline V lookup: CDR1 ENHRY, CDR2 SYGVKD. Here the CDR3 DNA reads TGTGCCATCAGTGAGTCGTCCACATCTGGCTACACCTTC. It codes for CAISESSTSGYTF.

This clone showed up just once. The CDR3 coding sequence is TGTGCCAGCAGCGTAGATGCGGGGGGGCAGGAGACCCAGTACTTC. Translation gives CASSVDAGGQETQYF. The gene calls are TRBV9 and TRBJ2-5; TRBD2 matches 9 bases. CDR1 is SGDLS, CDR2 YYNGEE, per germline. The CDR3 has 15 amino acids. After removal of 0 bases from V and 5 bases from J, the junction contained 5 bases not matched to a gene.

This clone has only a few counts. V gene TRBV4-1 combines with J gene TRBJ2-1; D is possibly TRBD2 (5 bases). The CDR3 runs 14 residues. The germline CDR1 and CDR2 sequences are MGHRA and YSYEKL. The V end lost 4 bases, the J end lost 4 bases, and 11 bases lay between the germline ends. The CDR3 DNA is TGCGCCAGCAGCCTAACCACGGGGTACAATGAGCAGTTCTTC. This sequence encodes CASSLTTGYNEQFF.

The V and J genes are TRBV2 and TRBJ1-2; the match to TRBD1 covers 8 bases. Per the germline V gene, CDR1 is SNHLY and CDR2 is FYNNEI. The CDR3 is 15 amino acids. V lost 5 bases, J lost 8 bases, and 13 bases stayed unmatched. CDR3 amino acids: CASSFSPGTGEGYTF. The CDR3 nucleotides read TGTGCCAGCAGTTTTTCTCCCGGGACAGGTGAAGGCTACACCTTC.